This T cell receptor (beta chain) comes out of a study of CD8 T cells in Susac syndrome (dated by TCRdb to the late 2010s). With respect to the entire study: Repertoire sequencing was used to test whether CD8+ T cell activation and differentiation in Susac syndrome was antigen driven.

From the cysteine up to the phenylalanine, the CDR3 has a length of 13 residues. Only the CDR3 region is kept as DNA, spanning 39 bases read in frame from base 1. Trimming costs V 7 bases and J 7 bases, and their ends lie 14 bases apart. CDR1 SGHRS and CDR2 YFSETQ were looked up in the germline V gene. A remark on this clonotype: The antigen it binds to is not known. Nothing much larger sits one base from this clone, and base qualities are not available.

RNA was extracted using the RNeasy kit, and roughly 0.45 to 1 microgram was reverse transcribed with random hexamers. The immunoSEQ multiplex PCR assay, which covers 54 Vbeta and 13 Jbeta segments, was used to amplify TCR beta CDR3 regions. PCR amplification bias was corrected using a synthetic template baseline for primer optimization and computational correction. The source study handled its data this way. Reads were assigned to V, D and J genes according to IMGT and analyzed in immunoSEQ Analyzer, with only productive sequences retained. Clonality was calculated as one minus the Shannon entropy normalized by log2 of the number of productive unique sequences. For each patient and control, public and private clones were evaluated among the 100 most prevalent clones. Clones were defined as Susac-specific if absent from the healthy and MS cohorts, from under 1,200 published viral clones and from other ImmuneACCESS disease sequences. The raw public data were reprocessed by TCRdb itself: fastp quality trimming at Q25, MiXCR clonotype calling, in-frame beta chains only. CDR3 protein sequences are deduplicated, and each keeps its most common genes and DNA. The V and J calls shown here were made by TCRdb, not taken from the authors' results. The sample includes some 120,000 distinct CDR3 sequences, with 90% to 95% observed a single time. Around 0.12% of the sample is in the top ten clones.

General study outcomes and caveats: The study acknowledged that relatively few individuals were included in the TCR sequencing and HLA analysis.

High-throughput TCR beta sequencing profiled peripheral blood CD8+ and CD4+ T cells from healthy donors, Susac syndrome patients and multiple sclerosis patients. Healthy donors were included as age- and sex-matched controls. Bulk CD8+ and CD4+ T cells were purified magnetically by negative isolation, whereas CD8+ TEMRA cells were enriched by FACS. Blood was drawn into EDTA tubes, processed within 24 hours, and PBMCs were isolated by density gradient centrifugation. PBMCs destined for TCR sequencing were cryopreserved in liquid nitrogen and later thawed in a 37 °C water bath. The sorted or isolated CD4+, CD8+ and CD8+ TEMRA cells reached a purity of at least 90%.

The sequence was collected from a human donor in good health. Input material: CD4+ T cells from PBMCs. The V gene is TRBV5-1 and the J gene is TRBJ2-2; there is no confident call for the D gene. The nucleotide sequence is TGCGCCAGCTATATGCTAGTAGGCGGGGAGCTGTTTTTT. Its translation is CASYMLVGGELFF.